This TCR beta chain was captured in a study of control samples from healthy donors and cancer patients. V shed 3 bases and J 1 base; nucleotides not matched to a gene: 4. This CDR3 comprises 15 residues. Germline V gene data show CDR1 as KGHSH and CDR2 as LQKENI. The table came from immunoSEQ multiplex PCR; TCRdb's copy has only in-frame clones and leaves some out. The data contain 80,000 or so clones, around 94% of them seen just once; the ten biggest clones take up nearly 6%. The receptor was isolated from a woman aged 60 to 75 in good health. Sequenced: blood. V gene TRBV18 combines with J gene TRBJ2-7, with 9 bases matching TRBD1. CDR3 bases: TGTGCCAGCTCACCCGGACAGGGGAGATCCTACGAGCAGTACTTC. It codes for CASSPGQGRSYEQYF. Variable domain in full (rest from reference TRBV18 and TRBJ2-7): NAGVMQNPRHLVRRRGQEARLRCSPMKGHSHVYWYRQLPEEGLKFMVYLQKENIIDESGMPKERFSAEFPKEGPSILRIQQVVRGDSAAYFCASSPGQGRSYEQYFGPGTRLTVT.